The 17 T cell receptor beta chains below come from one sample, sequenced in a study of blood T cell repertoires in COVID-19. Here immunoSEQ multiplex PCR was the method, and the copy in TCRdb shows in-frame clones only, minus some. Among hundreds of thousands of clones, about 90% were seen once, and the ten largest hold about 1.3%. Sequenced input: peripheral blood. The receptors were sampled from a man aged 80 or over with acute or convalescent COVID-19.

V usage is TRBV7-9 and J usage is TRBJ1-1; TRBD1 matches 8 bases. There are 16 residues in the CDR3. V lost 5 bases, J lost 9 bases, and 17 bases stayed unmatched. From germline, CDR1 is SEHNR and CDR2 FQNEAQ (reference sequence). CDR3 nucleotide sequence: TGTGCCAGCAGCCCGCGACAGGGGCCTGTGGGGAGGAAAGCTTTCTTT. Translated: CASSPRQGPVGRKAFF.

In DNA, the CDR3 is TGTGCCAGCTTTGGAGAAGAGACCCAGTACTTC. Translating it yields CASFGEETQYF. The rearrangement uses TRBV6-5 and TRBJ2-5; no clear D. Germline CDR1 MNHEY, CDR2 SVGAGI. V was shortened by 8 bases and J by 3 bases, with 7 bases between the two germline ends. This CDR3 contains 11 residues.

The chain carries TRBV7-9 and TRBJ2-1; 10 nucleotides line up with TRBD1. Per germline, CDR1 SEHNR and CDR2 FQNEAQ (reference sequence). The CDR3 is 14 amino acids. The junction had 7 bases not matched to a gene; V was cut back by 5 bases and J by 9 bases. The CDR3 region is CASSLGTGVGEQFF. Here the CDR3 DNA reads TGTGCCAGCAGCCTAGGGACAGGGGTAGGTGAGCAGTTCTTC.

The CDR3 bases are TGTGCCAGCAGGAACCCAGGGGGGGAGCAGTTCTTC. Translated: CASRNPGGEQFF. The rearrangement joins TRBV2 to TRBJ2-1; D perhaps matches TRBD1 (7 bases). The CDR3 has 12 residues. CDR1 is SNHLY and CDR2 is FYNNEI in the germline V gene. V lost 6 bases, J lost 10 bases, and 13 bases lay in between.

The V and J genes are TRBV12-5 and TRBJ2-1; TRBD2 is a possible D gene (6 bases). V was cut by 7 bases and J by 6 bases, with 13 bases left in between. CDR1 is LGHNT and CDR2 is FRNRAP in the germline V gene. There are 13 residues in the CDR3. The CDR3 loop reads CASVRDSINEQFF. The CDR3 DNA reads as TGTGCTAGTGTTCGGGACTCTATCAATGAGCAGTTCTTC.

This sequence joins TRBV10-3 and TRBJ1-2; maybe TRBD1 (5 bases). With 0 bases removed from V and 11 bases from J, the gap between germline ends came to 13 bases. The CDR3 spans 13 residues. Germline V gene lookup returns CDR1 ENHRY and CDR2 SYGVKD. CDR3 sequence (DNA): TGTGCCATCAGTGAGTCGGGACTGAGAGGGTACACCTTC. This encodes CAISESGLRGYTF.

The genes are TRBV28 and TRBJ2-7; 10 bases match TRBD2. Germline CDR1 and CDR2: MDHEN and SYDVKM. This CDR3 contains 14 residues. V lost 7 bases, J lost 3 bases, and 6 bases stayed unmatched. This chain's CDR3 is CASTWTSGYYEQYF. The CDR3 coding sequence is TGTGCCAGCACGTGGACTAGCGGTTACTACGAGCAGTACTTC.

V usage is TRBV21-1 and J usage is TRBJ2-7; the table's D call of TRBD1 was not tested on the DNA. TRBV21-1 is flagged as a pseudogene. The CDR3 sequence is 12 residues long. In nucleotides, the CDR3 is TGTGCCAGCAGCAAAAGCCGACAGGAGCAGTACTTC. Amino acid sequence: CASSKSRQEQYF.

The rearrangement joins TRBV14 to TRBJ2-1; maybe TRBD2 (5 bases). The CDR3 sequence is 16 residues long. Germline V gene lookup returns CDR1 SGHDN and CDR2 FVKESK. V lost 1 base to trimming and J lost 7 bases, with 17 bases between them. CDR3 nucleotide sequence: TGTGCCAGCAGCCAAGTGTTGGGTATCGGGATGAATGAGCAGTTCTTC. Translation: CASSQVLGIGMNEQFF.

This clone appeared once. This sequence joins TRBV5-6 and TRBJ2-7; 10 nucleotides line up with TRBD2. V was clipped by 5 bases and J by 5 bases; unmatched bases: 7. From germline, CDR1 is SGHDT and CDR2 YYEEEE. The CDR3 has 14 amino acids. The CDR3 reads CASRLAGSGHEQYF. The CDR3 coding sequence is TGTGCCAGCAGACTAGCGGGATCTGGGCACGAGCAGTACTTC.

This clone was observed a single time. The chain has TRBV4-1 and TRBJ1-3; 7 bases are a match to TRBD1. In germline, CDR1 is MGHRA, CDR2 YSYEKL. Trimming at V came to 0 bases and at J to 1 base, leaving 6 bases not matched to a gene. The CDR3 sequence is 17 residues long. CDR3 sequence (DNA): TGCGCCAGCAGCCAAGATAGGGGCAGGGGGTCTGGAAACACCATATATTTT. This translates into CASSQDRGRGSGNTIYF.

The chain uses TRBV4-2 and TRBJ1-6, with TRBD1 as a possible D gene (5 bases). The CDR3 sequence is 18 residues long. Trimming took off 0 bases at V and 4 bases at J, with 16 bases between the two ends. Germline loops: CDR1 LGHNA, CDR2 YNFKEQ. The CDR3 protein is CASSQDIPSDSYNSPLHF. As DNA, the CDR3 is TGTGCCAGCAGCCAAGATATTCCCAGCGACAGTTATAATTCACCCCTCCACTTT.

This clone was picked up a small number of times. The chain couples TRBV21-1 to TRBJ1-5; TRBD1, as called in the table, went unchecked against the DNA. TRBV21-1 is shown as a pseudogene. The CDR3 contains 17 residues. The DNA for the CDR3 is TGTGCCAGCAACCTGTTCCAGGGGGAATTCGGCAATCAGCCCCAGCATTTT. Its translation is CASNLFQGEFGNQPQHF.

This clone was counted a few times. The chain employs TRBV23-1 and TRBJ1-6, with TRBD1 matching 7 bases. TRBV23-1 is an ORF, and what it does is uncertain. CDR3 length: 15 residues. The J segment lost 7 bases and the V segment lost 0 bases, leaving 3 bases of the junction unmatched. In nucleotides, the CDR3 is TGCGCCAGCAGTCAATCGGGACAGAGAAATTCACCCCTCCACTTT. Residues: CASSQSGQRNSPLHF.

The chain employs TRBV27 and TRBJ2-1; 8 bases line up with TRBD2. J gave up 0 bases and V 8 bases, and 6 bases lay outside the gene matches. Germline CDR1 and CDR2: MNHEY and SMNVEV (reference sequence). There are 15 residues in the CDR3. CDR3 nucleotide sequence: TGTGCCAGCGGCTTAGCGGGGAGCTCCTACAATGAGCAGTTCTTC. The encoded protein is CASGLAGSSYNEQFF.

The chain has TRBV6-2 or TRBV6-3 and TRBJ2-1, with 10 bases identical to TRBD2. Germline CDR1 MNHEY, CDR2 SVGEGT. Losses at the gene ends were 5 bases for V and 9 bases for J; bases not matched to a gene: 10. The CDR3 extends over 15 amino acids. The CDR3 sequence: CASSNSGGAGGEQFF. CDR3 sequence (DNA): TGTGCCAGCAGTAACAGCGGGGGGGCTGGGGGTGAGCAGTTCTTC.

Only one count was recorded for this clone. The chain employs TRBV18 and TRBJ1-1; TRBD1 is a possible D gene (5 bases). Germline CDR1 KGHSH, CDR2 LQKENI. The CDR3 spans 15 residues. V was pared by 3 bases and J by 0 bases, with 11 bases between. The chain's CDR3 is CASSPFDSLNTEAFF. CDR3 nucleotide sequence: TGTGCCAGCTCACCCTTCGACAGCCTGAACACTGAAGCTTTCTTT.